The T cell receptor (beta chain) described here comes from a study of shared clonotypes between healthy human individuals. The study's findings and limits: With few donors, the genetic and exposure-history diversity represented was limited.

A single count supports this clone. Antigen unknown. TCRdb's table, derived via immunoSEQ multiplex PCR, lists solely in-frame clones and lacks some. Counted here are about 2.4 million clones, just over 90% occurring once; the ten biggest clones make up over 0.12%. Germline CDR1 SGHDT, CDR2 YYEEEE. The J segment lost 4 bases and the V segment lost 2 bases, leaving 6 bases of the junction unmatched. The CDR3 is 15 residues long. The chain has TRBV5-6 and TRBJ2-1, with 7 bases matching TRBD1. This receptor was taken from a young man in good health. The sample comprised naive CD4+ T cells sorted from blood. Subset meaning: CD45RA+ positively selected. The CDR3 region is CASSFRGQVYNEQFF. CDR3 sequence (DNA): TGTGCCAGCAGCTTCCGAGGACAGGTATACAATGAGCAGTTCTTC.